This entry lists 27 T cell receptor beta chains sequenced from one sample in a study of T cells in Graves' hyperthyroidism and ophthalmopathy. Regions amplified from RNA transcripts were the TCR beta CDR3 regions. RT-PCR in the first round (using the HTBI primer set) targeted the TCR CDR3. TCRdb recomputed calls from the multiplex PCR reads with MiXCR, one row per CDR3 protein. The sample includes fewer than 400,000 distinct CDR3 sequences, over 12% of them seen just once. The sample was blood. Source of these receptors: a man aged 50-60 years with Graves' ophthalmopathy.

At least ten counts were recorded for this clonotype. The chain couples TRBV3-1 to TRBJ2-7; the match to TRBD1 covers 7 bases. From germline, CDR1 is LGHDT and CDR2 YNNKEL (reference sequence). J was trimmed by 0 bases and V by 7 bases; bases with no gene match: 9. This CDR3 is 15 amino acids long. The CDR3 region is CASTRTGTASYEQYF. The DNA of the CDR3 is TGTGCCAGCACCCGAACCGGGACAGCCTCCTACGAGCAGTACTTC.

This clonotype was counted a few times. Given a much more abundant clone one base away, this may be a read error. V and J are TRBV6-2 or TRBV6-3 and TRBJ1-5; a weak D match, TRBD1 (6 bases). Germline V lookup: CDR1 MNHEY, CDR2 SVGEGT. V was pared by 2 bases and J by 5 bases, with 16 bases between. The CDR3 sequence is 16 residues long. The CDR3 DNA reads TGTGCCAGCAGTTACATTCCGGGGGCGAGTGATCAGCCCCAGCATTTT. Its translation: CASSYIPGASDQPQHF.

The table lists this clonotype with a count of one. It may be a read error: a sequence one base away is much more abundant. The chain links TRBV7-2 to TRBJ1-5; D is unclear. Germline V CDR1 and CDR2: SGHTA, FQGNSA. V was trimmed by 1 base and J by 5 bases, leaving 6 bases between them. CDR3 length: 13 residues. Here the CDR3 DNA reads TGTGCCAGCAGCTTAGGCAGTTATCAGCCCCAGCATTTT. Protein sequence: CASSLGSYQPQHF.

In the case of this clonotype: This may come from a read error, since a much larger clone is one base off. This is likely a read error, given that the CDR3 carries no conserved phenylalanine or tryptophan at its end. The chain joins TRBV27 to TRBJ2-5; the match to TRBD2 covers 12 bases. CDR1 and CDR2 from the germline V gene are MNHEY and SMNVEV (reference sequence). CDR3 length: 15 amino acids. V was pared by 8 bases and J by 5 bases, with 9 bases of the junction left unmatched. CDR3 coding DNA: TGTGCCAGCGGAAGACTAGCGGGAGACCGGGAGACCCAGTACCTC. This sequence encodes CASGRLAGDRETQYL.

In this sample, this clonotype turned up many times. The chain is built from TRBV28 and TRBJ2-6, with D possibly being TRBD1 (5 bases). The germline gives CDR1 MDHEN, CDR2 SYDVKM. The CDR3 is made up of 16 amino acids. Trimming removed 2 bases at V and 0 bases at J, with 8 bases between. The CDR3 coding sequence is TGTGCCAGCAGTTTACATCAGGGCTCTGGGGCCAACGTCCTGACTTTC. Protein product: CASSLHQGSGANVLTF.

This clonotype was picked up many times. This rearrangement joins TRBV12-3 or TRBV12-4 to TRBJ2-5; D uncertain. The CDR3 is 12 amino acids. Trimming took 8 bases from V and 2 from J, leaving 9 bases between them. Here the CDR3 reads CASSPTQETQYF. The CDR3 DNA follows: TGTGCCAGCTCACCGACGCAAGAGACCCAGTACTTC.

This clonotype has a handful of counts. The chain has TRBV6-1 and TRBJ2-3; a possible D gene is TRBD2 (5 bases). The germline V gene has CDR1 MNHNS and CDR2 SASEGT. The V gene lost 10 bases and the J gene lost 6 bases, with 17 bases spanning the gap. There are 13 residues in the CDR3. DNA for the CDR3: TGTGCCACCACGGTGCCTAGCAAGGATACGCAGTATTTT. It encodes CATTVPSKDTQYF.

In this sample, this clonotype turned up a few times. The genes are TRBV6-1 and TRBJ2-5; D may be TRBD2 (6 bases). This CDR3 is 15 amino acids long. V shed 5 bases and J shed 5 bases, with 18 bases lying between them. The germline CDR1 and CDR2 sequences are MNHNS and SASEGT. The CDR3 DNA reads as TGTGCCAGCAGTCCAACTCGGCGGGAAGACGAGACCCAGTACTTC. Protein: CASSPTRREDETQYF.

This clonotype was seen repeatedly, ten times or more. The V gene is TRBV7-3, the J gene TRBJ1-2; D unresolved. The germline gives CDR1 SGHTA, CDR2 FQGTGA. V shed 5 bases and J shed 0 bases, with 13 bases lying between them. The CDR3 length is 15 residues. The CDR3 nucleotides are TGTGCCAGCAGCATAGGCCCGGATACTAACTATGGCTACACCTTC. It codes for CASSIGPDTNYGYTF.

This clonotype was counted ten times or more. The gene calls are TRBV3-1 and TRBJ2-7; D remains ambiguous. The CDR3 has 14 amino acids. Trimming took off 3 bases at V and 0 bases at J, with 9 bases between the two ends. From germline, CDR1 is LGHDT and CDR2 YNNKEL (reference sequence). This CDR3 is CASSHSNSSYEQYF. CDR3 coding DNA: TGTGCCAGCAGCCATTCCAATTCCTCCTACGAGCAGTACTTC.

In DNA form, the CDR3 reads TGTGCCAGCACGCGGACTAGCGGGAGCTACACAGATACGCAGTATTTT. This translates into CASTRTSGSYTDTQYF. The rearrangement joins TRBV28 to TRBJ2-3, with TRBD2 identical over 13 bases. Germline V gene lookup returns CDR1 MDHEN and CDR2 SYDVKM. This CDR3 region has 16 residues. Germline trimming cut 7 bases from V and 2 bases from J; bases unmatched to any gene: 6.

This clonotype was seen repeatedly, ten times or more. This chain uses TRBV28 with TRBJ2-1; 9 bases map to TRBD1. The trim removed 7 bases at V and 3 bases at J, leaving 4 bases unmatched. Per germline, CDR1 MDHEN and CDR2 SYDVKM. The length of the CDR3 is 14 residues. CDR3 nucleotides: TGTGCCAGCATCCCGGGACAGGGCTACAATGAGCAGTTCTTC. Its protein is CASIPGQGYNEQFF.

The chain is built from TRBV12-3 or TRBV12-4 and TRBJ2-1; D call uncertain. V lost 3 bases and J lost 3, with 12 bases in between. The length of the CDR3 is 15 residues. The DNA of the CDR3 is TGTGCCAGCAGTTTTTCGGAATTGGGCTACAATGAGCAGTTCTTC. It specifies CASSFSELGYNEQFF.

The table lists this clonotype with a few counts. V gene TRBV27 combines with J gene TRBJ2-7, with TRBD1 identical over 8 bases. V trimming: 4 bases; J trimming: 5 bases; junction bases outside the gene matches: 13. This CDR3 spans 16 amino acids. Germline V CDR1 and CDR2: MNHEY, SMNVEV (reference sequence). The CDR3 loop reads CASSSISGGRFDEQYF. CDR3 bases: TGTGCCAGCAGTTCTATTTCAGGGGGCAGATTCGACGAGCAGTACTTC.

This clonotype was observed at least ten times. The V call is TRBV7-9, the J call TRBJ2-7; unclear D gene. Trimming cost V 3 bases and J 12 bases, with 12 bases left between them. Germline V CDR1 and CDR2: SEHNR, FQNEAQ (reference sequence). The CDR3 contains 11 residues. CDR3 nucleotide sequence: TGTGCCAGCAGCTTCTCCCACCAGTGGTACTTC. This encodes CASSFSHQWYF.

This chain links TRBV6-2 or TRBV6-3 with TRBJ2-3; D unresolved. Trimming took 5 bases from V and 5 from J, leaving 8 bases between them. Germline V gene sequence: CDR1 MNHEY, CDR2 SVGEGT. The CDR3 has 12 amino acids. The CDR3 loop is CASSTLIDTQYF. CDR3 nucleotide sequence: TGTGCCAGCAGTACACTAATAGATACGCAGTATTTT.

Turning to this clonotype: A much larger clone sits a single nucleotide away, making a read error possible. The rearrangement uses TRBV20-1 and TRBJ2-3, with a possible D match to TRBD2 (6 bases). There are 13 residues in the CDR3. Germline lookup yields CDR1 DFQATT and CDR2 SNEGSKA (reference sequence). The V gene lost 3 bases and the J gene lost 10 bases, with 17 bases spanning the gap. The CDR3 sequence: CSASFGGTDAQYF. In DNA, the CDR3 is TGCAGTGCTAGCTTCGGAGGGACTGATGCGCAGTATTTT.

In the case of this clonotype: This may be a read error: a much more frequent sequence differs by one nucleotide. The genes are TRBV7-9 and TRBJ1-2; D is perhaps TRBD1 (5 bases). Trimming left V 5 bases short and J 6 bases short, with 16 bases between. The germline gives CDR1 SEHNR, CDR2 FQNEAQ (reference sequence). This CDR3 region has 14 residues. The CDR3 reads CASSPTGASDGYTF. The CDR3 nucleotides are TGTGCCAGCAGCCCAACTGGGGCTTCGGATGGCTACACCTTC.

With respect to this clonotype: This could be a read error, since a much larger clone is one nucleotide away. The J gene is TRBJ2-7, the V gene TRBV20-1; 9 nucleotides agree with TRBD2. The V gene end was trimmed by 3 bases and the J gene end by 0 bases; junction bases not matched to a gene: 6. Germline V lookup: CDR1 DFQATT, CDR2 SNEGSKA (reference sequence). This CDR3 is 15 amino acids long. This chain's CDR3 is CSASASGRLSYEQYF. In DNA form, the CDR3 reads TGCAGTGCTAGTGCCAGCGGGAGGCTCTCCTACGAGCAGTACTTC.

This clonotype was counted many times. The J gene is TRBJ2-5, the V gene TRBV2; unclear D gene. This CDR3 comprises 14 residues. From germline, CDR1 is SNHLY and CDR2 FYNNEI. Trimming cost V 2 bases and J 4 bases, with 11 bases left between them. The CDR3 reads CASSERNSRETQYF. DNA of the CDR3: TGTGCCAGCAGTGAAAGGAACAGCCGAGAGACCCAGTACTTC.

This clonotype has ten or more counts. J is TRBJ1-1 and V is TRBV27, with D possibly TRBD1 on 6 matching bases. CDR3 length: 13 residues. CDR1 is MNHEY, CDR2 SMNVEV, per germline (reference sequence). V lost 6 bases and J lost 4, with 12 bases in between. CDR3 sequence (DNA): TGTGCCAGCAGGTTACAGGGAGTCACTGAAGCTTTCTTT. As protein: CASRLQGVTEAFF.

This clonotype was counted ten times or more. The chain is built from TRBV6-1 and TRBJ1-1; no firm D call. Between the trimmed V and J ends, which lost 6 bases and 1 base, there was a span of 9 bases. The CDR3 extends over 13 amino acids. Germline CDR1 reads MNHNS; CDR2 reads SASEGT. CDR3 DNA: TGTGCCAGCAGCGTCACACAGAACACTGAAGCTTTCTTT. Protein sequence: CASSVTQNTEAFF.

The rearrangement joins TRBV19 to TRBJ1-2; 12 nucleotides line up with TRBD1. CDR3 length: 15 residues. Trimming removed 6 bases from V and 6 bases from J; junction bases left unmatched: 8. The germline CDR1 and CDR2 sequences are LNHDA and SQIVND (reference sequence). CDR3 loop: CASSYSGTGGDGYTF. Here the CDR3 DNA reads TGTGCCAGTAGCTATTCCGGGACAGGGGGCGATGGCTACACCTTC.

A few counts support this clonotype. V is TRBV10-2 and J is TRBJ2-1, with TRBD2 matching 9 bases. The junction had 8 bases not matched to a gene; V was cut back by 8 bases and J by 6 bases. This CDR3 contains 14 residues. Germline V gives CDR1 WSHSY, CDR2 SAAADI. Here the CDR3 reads CASRGREGSNEQFF. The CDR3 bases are TGCGCCAGCCGTGGGCGGGAGGGATCCAATGAGCAGTTCTTC.

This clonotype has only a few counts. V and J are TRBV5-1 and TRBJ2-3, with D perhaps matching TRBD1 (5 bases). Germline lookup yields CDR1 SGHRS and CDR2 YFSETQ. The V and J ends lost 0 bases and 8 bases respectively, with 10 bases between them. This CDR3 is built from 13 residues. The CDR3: CASSLAGASTQYF. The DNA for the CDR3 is TGCGCCAGCAGCTTGGCTGGGGCGAGTACGCAGTATTTT. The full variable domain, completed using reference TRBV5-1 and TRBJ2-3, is KAGVTQTPRYLIKTRGQQVTLSCSPISGHRSVSWYQQTPGQGLQFLFEYFSETQRNKGNFPGRFSGRQFSNSRSEMNVSTLELGDSALYLCASSLAGASTQYFGPGTRLTVL.

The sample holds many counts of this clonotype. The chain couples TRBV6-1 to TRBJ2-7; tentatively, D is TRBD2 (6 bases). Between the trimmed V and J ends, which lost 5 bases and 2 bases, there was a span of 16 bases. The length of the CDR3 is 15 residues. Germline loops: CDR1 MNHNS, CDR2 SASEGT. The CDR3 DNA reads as TGTGCCAGCAGTTCCACGGGACTGCCCACCTACGAGCAGTACTTC. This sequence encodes CASSSTGLPTYEQYF.

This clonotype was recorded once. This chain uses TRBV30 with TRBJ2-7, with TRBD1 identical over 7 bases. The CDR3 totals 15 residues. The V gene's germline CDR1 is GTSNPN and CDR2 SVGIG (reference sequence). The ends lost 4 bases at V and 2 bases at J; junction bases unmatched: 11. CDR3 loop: CAWKARDSNPYEQYF. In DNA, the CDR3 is TGTGCCTGGAAGGCCCGGGACAGCAATCCCTACGAGCAGTACTTC.